These 14 T cell receptor beta chains came from one sample sequenced in a study of shared clonotypes between healthy human individuals. Profiled with immunoSEQ multiplex PCR; TCRdb holds only in-frame clones, not every one. Of about 340,000 clones in the sample, roughly 80% were seen once. The material sequenced was memory CD4+ T cells sorted from blood. The subset denotes: CD45RA-negative fraction. Receptors were obtained from a young man in good health.

CDR3 in amino acids: CASSVTGESYEQYF. The CDR3 coding sequence is TGTGCCAGCAGTGTCACAGGGGAATCCTACGAGCAGTACTTC. V gene TRBV25-1 combines with J gene TRBJ2-7; 7 bases match TRBD1. Germline lookup yields CDR1 MGHDK and CDR2 SYGVNS. Germline trimming cut 4 bases from V and 1 base from J; bases unmatched to any gene: 4. The CDR3 extends over 14 amino acids.

The chain links TRBV30 to TRBJ2-2; D unresolved. The V and J ends lost 2 bases and 6 bases respectively, with 4 bases between them. The CDR3 is made up of 11 amino acids. In germline, CDR1 is GTSNPN, CDR2 SVGIG (reference sequence). The DNA of the CDR3 is TGTGCCTGGAGTCGTCCCGGGGAGCTGTTTTTT. Amino acid sequence: CAWSRPGELFF. Variable domain in full (rest from reference TRBV30 and TRBJ2-2): SQTIHQWPATLVQPVGSPLSLECTVEGTSNPNLYWYRQAAGRGLQLLFYSVGIGQISSEVPQNLSASRPQDRQFILSSKKLLLSDSGFYLCAWSRPGELFFGEGSRLTVL.

This sequence joins TRBV2 and TRBJ2-7; D perhaps matches TRBD1 (6 bases). CDR1 SNHLY and CDR2 FYNNEI come from the germline V gene. Trimming removed 6 bases at V and 2 bases at J, with 14 bases between. The CDR3 spans 14 residues. This CDR3 reads CASREDSLPYEQYF. CDR3 in DNA: TGTGCCAGCAGGGAGGACAGCCTACCCTACGAGCAGTACTTC.

The chain joins TRBV9 to TRBJ1-3, with D possibly matching TRBD1 (6 bases). The germline V and J ends were trimmed by 3 bases and 4 bases, with 14 bases remaining between them. Germline CDR1 and CDR2: SGDLS and YYNGEE. This CDR3 has 15 amino acids. The CDR3 DNA sequence: TGTGCCAGCAGCGCCGAACAGGGTCTAGGAAACACCATATATTTT. Translation gives CASSAEQGLGNTIYF.

The chain uses TRBV9 and TRBJ2-7, with TRBD2 identical over 11 bases. The CDR3 consists of 15 residues. V was pared by 0 bases and J by 6 bases, with 5 bases of the junction left unmatched. Germline V gene lookup returns CDR1 SGDLS and CDR2 YYNGEE. The chain's CDR3 is CASSVEGTSGSEQYF. For the CDR3, the DNA is TGTGCCAGCAGCGTAGAAGGGACTAGCGGATCCGAGCAGTACTTC.

In this sample, this clone turned up a few times. J is TRBJ2-5 and V is TRBV9; 8 nucleotides agree with TRBD1. The CDR3 runs to 14 residues. CDR1 is SGDLS and CDR2 is YYNGEE in the germline V gene. The J segment lost 5 bases and the V segment lost 4 bases, leaving 7 bases of the junction unmatched. The CDR3 coding sequence is TGTGCCAGCAGCCCAGGACAGGGTCGGGAGACCCAGTACTTC. Its protein is CASSPGQGRETQYF. Filled out from reference TRBV9 and TRBJ2-5, the complete variable domain reads DSGVTQTPKHLITATGQRVTLRCSPRSGDLSVYWYQQSLDQGLQFLIQYYNGEERAKGNILERFSAQQFPDLHSELNLSSLELGDSALYFCASSPGQGRETQYFGPGTRLLVL.

This clone was seen ten or more times. This chain links TRBV4-1 with TRBJ1-4; D gene ambiguous. CDR3 size: 15 residues. V lost 3 bases to trimming and J lost 3 bases, with 11 bases between them. Germline lookup yields CDR1 MGHRA and CDR2 YSYEKL. CDR3 DNA sequence: TGCGCCAGCAGCCAGGCTGCCAGTCCTAATGAAAAACTGTTTTTT. Protein sequence: CASSQAASPNEKLFF.

This clone was detected only a few times. V gene TRBV7-2 combines with J gene TRBJ1-6; perhaps TRBD1 as D (5 bases). There are 16 residues in the CDR3. The germline gives CDR1 SGHTA, CDR2 FQGNSA. V lost 5 bases, J lost 8 bases, and 19 bases lay in between. CDR3 protein: CASSATGQSSYSPLHF. The CDR3 nucleotides are TGTGCCAGCAGCGCGACCGGACAATCATCTTATTCACCCCTCCACTTT.

The rearrangement links TRBV10-1 to TRBJ2-1; 7 nucleotides match TRBD2. Trimming removed 3 bases from V and 5 bases from J; junction bases left unmatched: 4. CDR3 length: 14 residues. Germline CDR1 reads WNHNN; CDR2 reads SYGVQD (reference sequence). CDR3 region: CASSDWGRDNEQFF. The CDR3 DNA follows: TGCGCCAGCAGTGATTGGGGGAGGGACAATGAGCAGTTCTTC.

This clone was recorded at least ten times. The V gene is TRBV7-9, the J gene TRBJ2-1; tentatively, D is TRBD1 or TRBD2 (6 bases each). The CDR3 is made up of 16 amino acids. Germline loops: CDR1 SEHNR, CDR2 FQNEAQ (reference sequence). V was trimmed by 1 base and J by 7 bases, leaving 17 bases between them. The DNA of the CDR3 is TGTGCCAGCAGCTTAGGCTTCAGCGGAGGGGGGAATGAGCAGTTCTTC. Translating gives CASSLGFSGGGNEQFF.

This clone is a singleton in its sample. This sequence joins TRBV28 and TRBJ2-5; 15 bases are shared with TRBD2. V shed 6 bases and J 5 bases; nucleotides not matched to a gene: 7. The CDR3 contains 16 residues. From germline, CDR1 is MDHEN and CDR2 SYDVKM. CDR3 residues: CASRPGTSGRFETQYF. CDR3 sequence (DNA): TGTGCCAGCAGACCCGGGACTAGCGGGAGGTTTGAGACCCAGTACTTC.

This chain connects TRBV7-9 to TRBJ2-7; 9 bases match TRBD2. With 1 base clipped from V and 4 bases from J, the junction kept 8 bases outside the gene matches. The CDR3 loop spans 16 amino acids. CDR1 is SEHNR, CDR2 FQNEAQ, per germline (reference sequence). The CDR3 bases are TGTGCCAGCAGCTTAGGATCTGCGGGAGGGCCTTACGAGCAGTACTTC. This sequence encodes CASSLGSAGGPYEQYF.

CDR3 region: CASEADRAYEQYF. The CDR3 region has the DNA TGTGCCAGCGAAGCGGACAGGGCCTACGAGCAGTACTTC. This chain joins TRBV27 and TRBJ2-7; TRBD1 agrees at 8 bases. J gave up 2 bases and V 8 bases, and 5 bases lay outside the gene matches. In germline, CDR1 is MNHEY, CDR2 SMNVEV (reference sequence). There are 13 residues in the CDR3.

The chain joins TRBV5-4 to TRBJ2-7; possibly TRBD2 for D (5 bases). CDR3 length: 16 amino acids. Per germline, CDR1 SGHNT and CDR2 YYREEE (reference sequence). Trimming shortened V by 4 bases and J by 1 base, and 18 bases separated the two germline ends. The CDR3 DNA is TGTGCCAGCAGCCACGGAGGCGCTGTTGAGTCCTACGAGCAGTACTTC. The encoded protein is CASSHGGAVESYEQYF.